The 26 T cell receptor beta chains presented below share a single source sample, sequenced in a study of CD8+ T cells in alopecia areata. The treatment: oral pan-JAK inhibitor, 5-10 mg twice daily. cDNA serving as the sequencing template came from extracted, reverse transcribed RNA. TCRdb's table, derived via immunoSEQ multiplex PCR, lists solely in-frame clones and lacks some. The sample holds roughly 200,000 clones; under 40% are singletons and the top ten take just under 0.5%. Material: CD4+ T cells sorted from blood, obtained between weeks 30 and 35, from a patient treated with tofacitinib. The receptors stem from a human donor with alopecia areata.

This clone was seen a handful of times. CDR3 protein: CASSRDRAGANVLTF. Written as DNA, the CDR3 is TGTGCCAGCAGCCGCGACCGCGCTGGGGCCAACGTCCTGACTTTC. This chain links TRBV6-5 with TRBJ2-6; D not certain. CDR3 length equals 15 residues. Germline CDR1 and CDR2: MNHEY and SVGAGI. Trimming left V 6 bases short and J 2 bases short, with 11 bases between.

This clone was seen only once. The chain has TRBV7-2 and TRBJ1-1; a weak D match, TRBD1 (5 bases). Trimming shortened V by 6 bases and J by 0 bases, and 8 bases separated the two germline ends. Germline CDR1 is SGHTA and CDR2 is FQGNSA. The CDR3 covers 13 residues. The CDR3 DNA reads TGTGCCAGCAGTGACAGCGTGAACACTGAAGCTTTCTTT. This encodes CASSDSVNTEAFF.

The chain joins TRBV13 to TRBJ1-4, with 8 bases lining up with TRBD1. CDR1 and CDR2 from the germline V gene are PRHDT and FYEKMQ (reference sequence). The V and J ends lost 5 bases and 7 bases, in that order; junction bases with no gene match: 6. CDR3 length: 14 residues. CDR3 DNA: TGTGCCAGCAGCCCGAACAGGGGGGGTGAAAAACTGTTTTTT. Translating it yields CASSPNRGGEKLFF.

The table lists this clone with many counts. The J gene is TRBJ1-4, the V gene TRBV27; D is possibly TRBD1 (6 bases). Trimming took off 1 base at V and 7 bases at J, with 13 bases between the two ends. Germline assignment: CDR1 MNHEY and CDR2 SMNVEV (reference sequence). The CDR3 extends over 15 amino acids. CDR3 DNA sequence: TGTGCCAGCAGTTTATTAGGCAGGGGCGGTGAAAAACTGTTTTTT. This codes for CASSLLGRGGEKLFF.

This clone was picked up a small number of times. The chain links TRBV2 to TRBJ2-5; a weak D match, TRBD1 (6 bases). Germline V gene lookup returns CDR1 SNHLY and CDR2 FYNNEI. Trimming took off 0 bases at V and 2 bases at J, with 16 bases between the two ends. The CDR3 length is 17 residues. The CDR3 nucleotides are TGTGCCAGCAGTGAAGCGCGAGGGGGACCCAAGCAAGAGACCCAGTACTTC. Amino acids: CASSEARGGPKQETQYF.

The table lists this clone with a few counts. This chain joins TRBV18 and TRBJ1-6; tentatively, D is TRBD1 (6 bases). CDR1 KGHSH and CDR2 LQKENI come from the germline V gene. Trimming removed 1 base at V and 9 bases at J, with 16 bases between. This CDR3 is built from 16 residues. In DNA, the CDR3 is TGTGCCAGCTCACCACTGGACAGTTCGGGCCTTTCACCCCTCCACTTT. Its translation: CASSPLDSSGLSPLHF.

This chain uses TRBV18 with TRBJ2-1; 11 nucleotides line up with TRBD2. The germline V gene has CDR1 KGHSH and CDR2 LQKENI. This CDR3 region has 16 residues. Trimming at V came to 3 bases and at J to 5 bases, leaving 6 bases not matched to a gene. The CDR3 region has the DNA TGTGCCAGCTCACCGCTTGAACTAGCGGGGGACAATGAGCAGTTCTTC. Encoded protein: CASSPLELAGDNEQFF.

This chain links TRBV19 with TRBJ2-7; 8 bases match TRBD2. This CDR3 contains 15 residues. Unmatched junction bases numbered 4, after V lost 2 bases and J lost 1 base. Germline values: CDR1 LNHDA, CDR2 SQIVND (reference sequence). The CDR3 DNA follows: TGTGCCAGTAGTATAACTAGCGGAGCTTCCTACGAGCAGTACTTC. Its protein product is CASSITSGASYEQYF.

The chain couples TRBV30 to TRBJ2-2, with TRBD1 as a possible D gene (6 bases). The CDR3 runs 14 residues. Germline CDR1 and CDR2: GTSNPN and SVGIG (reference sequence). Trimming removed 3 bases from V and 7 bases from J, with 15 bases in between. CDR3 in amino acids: CAWSRGLMGGELFF. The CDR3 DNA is TGTGCCTGGAGCAGGGGTCTCATGGGCGGGGAGCTGTTTTTT.

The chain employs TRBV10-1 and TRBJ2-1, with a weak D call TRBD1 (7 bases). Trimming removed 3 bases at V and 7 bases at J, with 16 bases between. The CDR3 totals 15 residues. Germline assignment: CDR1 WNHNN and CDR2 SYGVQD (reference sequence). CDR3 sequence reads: CASSDHAGQRNEQFF. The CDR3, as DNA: TGCGCCAGCAGTGATCATGCGGGACAGCGGAATGAGCAGTTCTTC.

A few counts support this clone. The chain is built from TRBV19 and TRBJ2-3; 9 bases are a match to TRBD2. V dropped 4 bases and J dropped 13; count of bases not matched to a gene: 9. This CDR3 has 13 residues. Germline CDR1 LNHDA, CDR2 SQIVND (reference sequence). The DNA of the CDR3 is TGTGCCAGTAGTACTAGCGGGGTTCTCAAGAAGTATTTT. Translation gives CASSTSGVLKKYF.

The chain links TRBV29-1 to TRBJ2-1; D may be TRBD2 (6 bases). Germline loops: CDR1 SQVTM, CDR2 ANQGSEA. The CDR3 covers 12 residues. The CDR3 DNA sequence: TGCAGTGTAGCCGGGACTCGCTATGAGCAGTTCTTC. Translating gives CSVAGTRYEQFF.

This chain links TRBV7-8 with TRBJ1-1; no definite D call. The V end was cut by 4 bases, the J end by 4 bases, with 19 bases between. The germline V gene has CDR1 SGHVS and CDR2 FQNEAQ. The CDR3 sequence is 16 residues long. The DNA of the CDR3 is TGTGCCAGCAGCTCCATTGGGAGGGAGGGAAGCACTGAAGCTTTCTTT. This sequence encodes CASSSIGREGSTEAFF.

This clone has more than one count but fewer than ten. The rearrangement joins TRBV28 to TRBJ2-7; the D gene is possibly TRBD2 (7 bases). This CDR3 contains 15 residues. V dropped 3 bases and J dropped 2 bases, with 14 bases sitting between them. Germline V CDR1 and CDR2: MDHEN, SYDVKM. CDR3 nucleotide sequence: TGTGCCAGCAGTTTGGGGGCGGGGGCCCCCTACGAGCAGTACTTC. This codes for CASSLGAGAPYEQYF.

The chain's CDR3 is CASSKRTGMETQYF. The CDR3 nucleotides read TGTGCCAGCAGCAAACGGACAGGGATGGAGACCCAGTACTTC. The chain recombines TRBV7-9 with TRBJ2-5; 8 nucleotides agree with TRBD1. The CDR3 covers 14 residues. Looked up from germline, CDR1 is SEHNR and CDR2 is FQNEAQ (reference sequence). The V segment lost 5 bases and the J segment 5 bases; nucleotides outside the gene matches: 7.

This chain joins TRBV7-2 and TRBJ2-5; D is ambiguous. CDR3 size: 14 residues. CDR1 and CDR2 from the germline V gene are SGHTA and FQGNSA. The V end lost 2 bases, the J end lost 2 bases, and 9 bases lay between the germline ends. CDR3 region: CASSLFWGQETQYF. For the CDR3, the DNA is TGTGCCAGCAGCTTATTTTGGGGACAAGAGACCCAGTACTTC. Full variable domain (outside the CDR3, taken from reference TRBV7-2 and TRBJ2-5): GAGVSQSPSNKVTEKGKDVELRCDPISGHTALYWYRQSLGQGLEFLIYFQGNSAPDKSGLPSDRFSAERTGGSVSTLTIQRTQQEDSAVYLCASSLFWGQETQYFGPGTRLLVL.

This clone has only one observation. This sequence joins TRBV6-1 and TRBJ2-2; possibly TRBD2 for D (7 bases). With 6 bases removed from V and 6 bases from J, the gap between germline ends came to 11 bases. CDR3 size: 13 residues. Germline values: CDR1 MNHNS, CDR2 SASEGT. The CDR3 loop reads CASRGGRAGELFF. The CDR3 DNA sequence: TGTGCCAGCAGAGGGGGGAGGGCCGGGGAGCTGTTTTTT.

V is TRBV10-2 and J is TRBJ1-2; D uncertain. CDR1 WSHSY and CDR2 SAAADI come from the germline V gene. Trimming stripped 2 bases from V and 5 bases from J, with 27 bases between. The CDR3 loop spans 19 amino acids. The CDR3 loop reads CASSEARTAGGPMGYGYTF. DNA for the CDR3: TGCGCCAGCAGTGAGGCCCGGACGGCCGGCGGCCCCATGGGGTATGGCTACACCTTC.

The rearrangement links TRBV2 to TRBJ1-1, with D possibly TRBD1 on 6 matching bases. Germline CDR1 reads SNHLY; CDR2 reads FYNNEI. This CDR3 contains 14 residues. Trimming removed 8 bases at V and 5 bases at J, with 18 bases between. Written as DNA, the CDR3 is TGTGCCAGCCTGGCCGGGACAAGGGAAACTGAAGCTTTCTTT. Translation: CASLAGTRETEAFF. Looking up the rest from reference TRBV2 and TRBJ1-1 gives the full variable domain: EPEVTQTPSHQVTQMGQEVILRCVPISNHLYFYWYRQILGQKVEFLVSFYNNEISEKSEIFDDQFSVERPDGSNFTLKIRSTKLEDSAMYFCASLAGTRETEAFFGQGTRLTVV.

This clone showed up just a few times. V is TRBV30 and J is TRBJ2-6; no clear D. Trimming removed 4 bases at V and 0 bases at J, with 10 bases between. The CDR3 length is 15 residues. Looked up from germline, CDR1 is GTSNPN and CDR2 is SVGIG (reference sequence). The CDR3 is CAWNGFPSGANVLTF. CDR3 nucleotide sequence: TGTGCCTGGAACGGATTCCCCTCTGGGGCCAACGTCCTGACTTTC.

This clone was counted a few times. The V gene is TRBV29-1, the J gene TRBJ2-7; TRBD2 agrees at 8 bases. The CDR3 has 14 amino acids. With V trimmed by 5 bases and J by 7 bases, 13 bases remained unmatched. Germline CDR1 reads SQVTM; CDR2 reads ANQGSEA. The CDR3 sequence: CSVFGAGAFGEQYF. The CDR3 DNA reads TGCAGCGTTTTTGGAGCGGGAGCCTTCGGGGAGCAGTACTTC.

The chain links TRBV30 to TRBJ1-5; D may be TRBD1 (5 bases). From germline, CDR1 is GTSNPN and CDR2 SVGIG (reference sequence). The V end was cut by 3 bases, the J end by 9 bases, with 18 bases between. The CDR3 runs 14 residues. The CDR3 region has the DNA TGTGCCTGGAGCGGGGGAGAGAACCTATGGCCCCAGCATTTT. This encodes CAWSGGENLWPQHF.

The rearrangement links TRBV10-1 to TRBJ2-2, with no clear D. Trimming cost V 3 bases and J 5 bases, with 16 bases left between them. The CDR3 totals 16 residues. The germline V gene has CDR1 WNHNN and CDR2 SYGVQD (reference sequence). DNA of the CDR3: TGCGCCAGCAGTGACACCTACAATCTGGGGACCGGGGAGCTGTTTTTT. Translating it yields CASSDTYNLGTGELFF.

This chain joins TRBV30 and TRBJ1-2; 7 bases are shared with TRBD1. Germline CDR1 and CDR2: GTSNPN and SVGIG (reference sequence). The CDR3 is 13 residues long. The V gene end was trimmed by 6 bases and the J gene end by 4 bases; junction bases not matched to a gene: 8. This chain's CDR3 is CACQTGNLYGYTF. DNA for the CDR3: TGTGCCTGCCAGACAGGGAATCTCTATGGCTACACCTTC.

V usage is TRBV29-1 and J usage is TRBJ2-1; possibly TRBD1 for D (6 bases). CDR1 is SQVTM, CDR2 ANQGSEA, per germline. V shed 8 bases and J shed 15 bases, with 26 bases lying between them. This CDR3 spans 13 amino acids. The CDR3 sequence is CSSQLTYREKPFF. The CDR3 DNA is TGCAGCTCCCAGTTAACCTACAGGGAGAAACCGTTCTTC.

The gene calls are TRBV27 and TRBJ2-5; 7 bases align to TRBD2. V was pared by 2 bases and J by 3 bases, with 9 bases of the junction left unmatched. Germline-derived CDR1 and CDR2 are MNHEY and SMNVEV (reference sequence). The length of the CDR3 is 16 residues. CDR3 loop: CASSLKGGSGKETQYF. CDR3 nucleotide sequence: TGTGCCAGCAGTTTAAAGGGCGGGAGTGGGAAAGAGACCCAGTACTTC.